This T cell receptor beta chain was obtained from a study of shared clonotypes between healthy human individuals. Study conclusions and caveats: Researchers found naive subsets generally carried larger estimated richness than memory subsets.

A remark on this clone: Its antigen is unidentified.

Using immunoSEQ multiplex PCR, the repertoire was profiled, and TCRdb retains in-frame clones only, with some absent. The sample gives about 1 million clones, about 76% of which show up once; approximately 1.5% is in the top ten. The donors were all Caucasian adults (living in Nashville, Tennessee). This TCR derives from a man younger than 35 in good health. The specimen sequenced was memory CD4+ T cells sorted from blood. As to subset: CD45RA-negative fraction.

The CDR3 region has the DNA TGTGCCAGCAGCAGCGCGACTAGCGGGAGTTTCTTTTACGAGCAGTACTTC. It translates to CASSSATSGSFFYEQYF. The chain couples TRBV28 to TRBJ2-7, with TRBD2 identical over 12 bases. The CDR3 totals 17 residues. V lost 6 bases, J lost 4 bases, and 13 bases stayed unmatched. Per germline, CDR1 MDHEN and CDR2 SYDVKM. The full variable domain, in which reference TRBV28 and TRBJ2-7 provide the parts outside the CDR3, is DVKVTQSSRYLVKRTGEKVFLECVQDMDHENMFWYRQDPGLGLRLIYFSYDVKMKEKGDIPEGYSVSREKKERFSLILESASTNQTSMYLCASSSATSGSFFYEQYFGPGTRLTVT.